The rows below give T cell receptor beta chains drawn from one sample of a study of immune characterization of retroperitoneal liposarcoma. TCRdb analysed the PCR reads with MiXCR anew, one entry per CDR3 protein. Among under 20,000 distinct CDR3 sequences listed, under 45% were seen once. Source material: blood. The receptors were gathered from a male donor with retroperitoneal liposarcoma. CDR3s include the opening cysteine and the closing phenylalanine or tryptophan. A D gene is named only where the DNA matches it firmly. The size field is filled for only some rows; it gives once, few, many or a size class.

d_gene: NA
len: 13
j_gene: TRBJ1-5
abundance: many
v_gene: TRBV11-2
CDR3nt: TGTGCCAGCAGCGAGGCTAGCAATCAGCCCCAGCATTTT
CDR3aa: CASSEASNQPQHF

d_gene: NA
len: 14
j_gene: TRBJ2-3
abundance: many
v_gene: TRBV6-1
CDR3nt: TGTGCCAGCAGACATCAGGGGATCACAGATACGCAGTATTTT
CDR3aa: CASRHQGITDTQYF

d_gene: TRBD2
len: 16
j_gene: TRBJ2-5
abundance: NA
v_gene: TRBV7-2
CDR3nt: TGTGCCAGCAGCCTCGGACTAGCGGGTGCTCAAGAGACCCAGTACTTC
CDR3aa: CASSLGLAGAQETQYF

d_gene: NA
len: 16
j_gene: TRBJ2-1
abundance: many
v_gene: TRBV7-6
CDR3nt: TGTGCCAGCAGCTTGACCTCTGGGAATACGGGGAATGAGCAGTTCTTC
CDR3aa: CASSLTSGNTGNEQFF

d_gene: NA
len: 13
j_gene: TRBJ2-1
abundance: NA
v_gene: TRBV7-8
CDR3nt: TGTGCCAGCAGCTTTAGGAGTAAAGAGACCCAGTTCTTC
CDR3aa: CASSFRSKETQFF

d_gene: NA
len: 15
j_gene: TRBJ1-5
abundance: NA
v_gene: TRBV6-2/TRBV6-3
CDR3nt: TGTGCCAGCAGTGGCCGACCTTCAGGGGATCAGCCCCAGCATTTT
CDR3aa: CASSGRPSGDQPQHF

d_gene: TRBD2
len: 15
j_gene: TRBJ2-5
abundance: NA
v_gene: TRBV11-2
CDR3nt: TGTGCCAGCAGCTTATTGGGCGGGAGGCAGGAGACCCAGTACTTC
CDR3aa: CASSLLGGRQETQYF

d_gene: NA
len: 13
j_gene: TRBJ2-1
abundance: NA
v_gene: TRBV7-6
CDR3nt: TGTGCCAGCAGCTTGCCTAACCAAGAGACCCAGTTCTTC
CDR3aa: CASSLPNQETQFF

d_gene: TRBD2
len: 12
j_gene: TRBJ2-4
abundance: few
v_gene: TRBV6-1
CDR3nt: TGTGCCAGCAGTGAGACTAGCCTCAAGCAGTACTTC
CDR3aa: CASSETSLKQYF

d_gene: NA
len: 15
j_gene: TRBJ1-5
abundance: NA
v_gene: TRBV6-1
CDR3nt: TGTGCCAGCAGTTACGGGGGGGCTAGCAATCAGCCCCAGCATTTT
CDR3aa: CASSYGGASNQPQHF

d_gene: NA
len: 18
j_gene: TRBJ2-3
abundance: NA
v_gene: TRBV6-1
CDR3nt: TGTGCCAGCTCCCTGGGGGGGGGGCCTGGTCGGGTCACAGATACGCAGTATTTT
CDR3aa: CASSLGGGPGRVTDTQYF

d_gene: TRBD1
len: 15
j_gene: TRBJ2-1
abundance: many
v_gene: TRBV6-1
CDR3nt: TGTGCCAGCAGGAGGGACAGGGAGAGCTCCTACGAGCAGTTCTTC
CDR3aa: CASRRDRESSYEQFF

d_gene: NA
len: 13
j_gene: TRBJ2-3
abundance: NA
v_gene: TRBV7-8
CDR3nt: TGTGCTACGGTGGGGGGCATGACAGATACGCAGTATTTT
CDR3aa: CATVGGMTDTQYF

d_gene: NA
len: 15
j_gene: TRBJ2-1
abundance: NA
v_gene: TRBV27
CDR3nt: TGTGCCAGCAGTTTAATGCGGCAGGGCGACAAGACCCAGTTCTTC
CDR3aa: CASSLMRQGDKTQFF

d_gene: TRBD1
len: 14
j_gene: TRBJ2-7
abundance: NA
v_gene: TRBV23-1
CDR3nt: TGCGCCAGGGGTGGGACAGGGGGGGCCTACGAGCAGTACTTC
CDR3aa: CARGGTGGAYEQYF

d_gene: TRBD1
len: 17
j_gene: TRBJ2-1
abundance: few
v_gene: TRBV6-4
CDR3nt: TGTGCCAGCAGTGAATTTCCCCCGGGACAGGGAGGTAATGAGCAGTTCTTC
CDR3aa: CASSEFPPGQGGNEQFF

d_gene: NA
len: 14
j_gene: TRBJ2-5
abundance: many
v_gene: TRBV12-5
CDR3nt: TGTGCTAGTGGTTTCGGGGGCAATCGGGAGACCCAGTACTTC
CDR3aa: CASGFGGNRETQYF

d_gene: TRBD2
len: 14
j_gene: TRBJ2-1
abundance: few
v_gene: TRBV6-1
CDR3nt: TGTGCCAGCAGCCAGAGCGGGGCCTACAATGAGCAGTTCTTC
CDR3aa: CASSQSGAYNEQFF

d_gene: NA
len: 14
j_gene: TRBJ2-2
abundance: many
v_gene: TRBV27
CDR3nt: TGTGCCAGCAGTTTAGGGACCCGAGGAGGGGAGCTGTTTTTT
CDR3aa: CASSLGTRGGELFF

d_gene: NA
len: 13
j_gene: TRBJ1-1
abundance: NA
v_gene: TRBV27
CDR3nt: TGTGCCAGCAGTGTAGGGGTAAGCACTGAAGCTTTCTTT
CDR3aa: CASSVGVSTEAFF

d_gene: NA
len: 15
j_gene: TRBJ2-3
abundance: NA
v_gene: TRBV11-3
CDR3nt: TGTGCCAGCCGCTTAACGGCAGGGAATCAAGAGACCCAGTACTTT
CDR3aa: CASRLTAGNQETQYF

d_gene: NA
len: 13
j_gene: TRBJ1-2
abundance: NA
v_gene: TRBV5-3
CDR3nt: TGTGCCAGCAGCTTGGAGGCAGGGTGGCCCTACACCTTC
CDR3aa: CASSLEAGWPYTF

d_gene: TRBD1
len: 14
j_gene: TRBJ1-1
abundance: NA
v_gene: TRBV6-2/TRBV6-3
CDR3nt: TGTGCCAGCAGTGAACAGGGGATAAGCACTGAAGCTTTCTTT
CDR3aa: CASSEQGISTEAFF

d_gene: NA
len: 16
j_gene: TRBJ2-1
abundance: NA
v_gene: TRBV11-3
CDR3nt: TGTGCCAGCAGCCACCTAGGTGGCGGGGGCCTAGAGACCCAGTTCTTC
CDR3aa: CASSHLGGGGLETQFF

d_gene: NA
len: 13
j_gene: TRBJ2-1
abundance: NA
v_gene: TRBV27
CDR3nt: TGTGCCAGCTTCGGACAGCCCTACAATGAGCAGTTCTTC
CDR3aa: CASFGQPYNEQFF

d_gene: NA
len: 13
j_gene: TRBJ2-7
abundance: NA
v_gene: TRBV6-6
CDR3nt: TGTGCCAGCAGTCTTCAGGCGGCCTACGAGCAGTACTTC
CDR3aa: CASSLQAAYEQYF

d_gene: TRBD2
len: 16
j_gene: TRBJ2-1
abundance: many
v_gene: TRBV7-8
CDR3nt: TGTGCCAGCAGCGTCGCTAGCGGGTTGGCCTACAATGAGCAGTTCTTC
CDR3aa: CASSVASGLAYNEQFF

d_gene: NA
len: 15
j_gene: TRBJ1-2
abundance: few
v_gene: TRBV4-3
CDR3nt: TGCGCCAGCAGCCAGGAACTACAGGGAATCTATGGCTACACCTTC
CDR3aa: CASSQELQGIYGYTF

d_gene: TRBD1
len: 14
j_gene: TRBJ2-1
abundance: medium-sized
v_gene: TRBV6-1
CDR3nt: TGTGCCTCGCTCGGGACAGGGGGCGGGTACGAGCAGTTCTTC
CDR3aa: CASLGTGGGYEQFF

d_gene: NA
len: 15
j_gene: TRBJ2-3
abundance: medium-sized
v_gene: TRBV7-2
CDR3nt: TGTGCCAGCAGCCCCTGGGGCAGGGACACAGATACGCAGTATTTT
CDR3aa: CASSPWGRDTDTQYF

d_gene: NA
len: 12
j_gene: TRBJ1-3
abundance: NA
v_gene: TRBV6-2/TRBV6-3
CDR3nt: TGTGCCAGCAGCAAGAATGAAAACACCATATATTTT
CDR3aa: CASSKNENTIYF

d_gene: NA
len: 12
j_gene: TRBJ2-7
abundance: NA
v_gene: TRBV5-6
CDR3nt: TGTGCCAGCCCCCTCTCCTCCTACGAGCAGTACTTC
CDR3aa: CASPLSSYEQYF